The entry that follows covers one T cell receptor (beta chain) sequence. This sample was taken from a study of blood T cell repertoires in COVID-19. Sequencing used immunoSEQ multiplex PCR; TCRdb keeps in-frame clones, though not all of them. Of more than 100,000 clones listed, around 87% are singletons. Looked up from germline, CDR1 is LNHDA and CDR2 is SQIVND (reference sequence). The CDR3 is 16 amino acids. The V end lost 9 bases, the J end lost 6 bases, and 26 bases lay between the germline ends. This TCR came from a woman between 55 and 75 years old with acute or convalescent COVID-19. The J gene is TRBJ2-5, the V gene TRBV19; the D gene is possibly TRBD1 (9 bases). Sequenced material: peripheral blood. The CDR3 nucleotides are TGTGCCAGCTCGGGGGGGACAGGGAGGACTCCAAAGACCCAGTACTTC. Its translation is CASSGGTGRTPKTQYF.